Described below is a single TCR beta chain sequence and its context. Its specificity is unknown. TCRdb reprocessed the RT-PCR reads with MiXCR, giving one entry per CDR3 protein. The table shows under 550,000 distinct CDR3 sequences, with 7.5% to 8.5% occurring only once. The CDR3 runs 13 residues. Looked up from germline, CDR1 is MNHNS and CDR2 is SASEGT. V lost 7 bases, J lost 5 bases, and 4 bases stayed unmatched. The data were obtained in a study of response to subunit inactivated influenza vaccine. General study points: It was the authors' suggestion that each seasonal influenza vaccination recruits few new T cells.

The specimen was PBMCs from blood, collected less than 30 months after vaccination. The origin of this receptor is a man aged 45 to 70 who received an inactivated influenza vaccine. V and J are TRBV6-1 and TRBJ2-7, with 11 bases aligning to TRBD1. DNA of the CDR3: TGTGCCAGCACCAGGACAGGGGGCAACGAGCAGTACTTC. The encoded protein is CASTRTGGNEQYF.